These 3 T cell receptor beta chains originate from one sample sequenced in a study of blood T cell repertoires in COVID-19. TCRdb keeps only in-frame clones here, not all; method: immunoSEQ multiplex PCR. The data hold roughly 100,000 clones, with about 80% observed a single time. Input material: peripheral blood. Receptors originate from an older man with acute or convalescent COVID-19.

This clone occurred once. V gene TRBV28 combines with J gene TRBJ1-5; perhaps TRBD1 as D (5 bases). There are 14 residues in the CDR3. V lost 4 bases to trimming and J lost 4 bases, with 11 bases between them. Germline CDR1 reads MDHEN; CDR2 reads SYDVKM. The CDR3, as DNA: TGTGCCAGCAGTTCCCGACAGAAGAATCAGCCCCAGCATTTT. As protein: CASSSRQKNQPQHF.

This chain links TRBV10-1 with TRBJ2-7, with TRBD2 matching 8 bases. The CDR3 consists of 14 residues. Germline V gene sequence: CDR1 WNHNN, CDR2 SYGVQD (reference sequence). J was trimmed by 6 bases and V by 5 bases; bases with no gene match: 9. The CDR3 coding sequence is TGCGCCAGCAGTCCCAGCGGGAGAAGGGGCGAGCAGTACTTC. It encodes CASSPSGRRGEQYF.

This clone appeared a single time. V and J are TRBV11-2 and TRBJ1-1; a possible D gene is TRBD1 (6 bases). CDR3 size: 16 residues. Trimming pared 7 bases from V and 3 bases from J, leaving 21 bases between. The germline gives CDR1 SGHAT, CDR2 FQNNGV. CDR3 sequence: CASIPGTRGGDTEAFF. CDR3 in DNA: TGTGCCAGCATCCCCGGGACAAGAGGGGGGGACACTGAAGCTTTCTTT.